This T cell receptor (beta chain) was observed in a study of blood T cell repertoires in COVID-19. Study as a whole: There were acute and convalescent COVID-19 samples, and they came from the United States, Italy and Spain.

A single count supports this clone. The germline V gene encodes CDR1 ENHRY and CDR2 SYGVKD. Trimming removed 2 bases from V and 3 bases from J; junction bases left unmatched: 8. The CDR3 length is 16 residues. Generated by immunoSEQ multiplex PCR, the TCRdb table keeps only in-frame clones and is missing some. The table has fewer than 100,000 clones, about 85% seen once. The rearrangement uses TRBV10-3 and TRBJ2-7; TRBD2 agrees at 9 bases. The sequencing sample was made of peripheral blood. The sequence was collected from a man aged 60-69 years with acute or convalescent COVID-19. The CDR3 DNA is TGTGCCATCAGTGAGCCGTCTAGCGGGGTTGTCTACGAGCAGTACTTC. It specifies CAISEPSSGVVYEQYF.